A single sample is the source of the 30 T cell receptor beta chains below, sequenced in a study of cytomegalovirus exposure and HLA in healthy donors. The PCR employed 60 Vbeta primers together with 13 Jbeta primers. The repertoire was sequenced with immunoSEQ multiplex PCR; TCRdb's copy has only in-frame clones and lacks some. The sample table includes around 200,000 clones. The sequencing input was PBMCs. These receptors were collected from a young woman in good health and CMV-seropositive.

J is TRBJ2-1 and V is TRBV25-1, with 9 bases fitting TRBD2. The length of the CDR3 is 15 residues. V shed 3 bases, J shed 14 bases, and the junction held 14 bases outside the gene matches. From germline, CDR1 is MGHDK and CDR2 SYGVNS. The CDR3 DNA is TGTGCCAGCAGTGAGGCTAGCGGGGCCACCTTACTAAAGTTCTTC. It encodes CASSEASGATLLKFF. The full variable domain, rest sourced from reference TRBV25-1 and TRBJ2-1, is EADIYQTPRYLVIGTGKKITLECSQTMGHDKMYWYQQDPGMELHLIHYSYGVNSTEKGDLSSESTVSRIRTEHFPLTLESARPSHTSQYLCASSEASGATLLKFFGPGTRLTVL.

This sequence joins TRBV14 and TRBJ1-1; no firm D call. The V gene lost 0 bases and the J gene lost 5 bases, with 13 bases spanning the gap. The CDR3 totals 15 residues. CDR1 is SGHDN and CDR2 is FVKESK in the germline V gene. This chain's CDR3 is CASSQDLGVGTEAFF. The CDR3 coding sequence is TGTGCCAGCAGCCAAGATCTCGGGGTAGGGACTGAAGCTTTCTTT.

This chain links TRBV7-8 with TRBJ1-4, with TRBD1 identical over 7 bases. The CDR3 has 18 amino acids. The ends lost 3 bases at V and 4 bases at J; junction bases unmatched: 14. CDR1 and CDR2 (germline): SGHVS, FQNEAQ. The CDR3 reads CASSLRTGINSVNEKLFF. In DNA form, the CDR3 reads TGTGCCAGCAGCTTGCGGACAGGCATTAATTCCGTTAATGAAAAACTGTTTTTT.

The chain links TRBV27 to TRBJ1-5, with D maybe TRBD1 (5 bases). The CDR3 loop spans 12 amino acids. Between the trimmed V and J ends, which lost 5 bases and 9 bases, there was a span of 11 bases. Germline CDR1 and CDR2: MNHEY and SMNVEV (reference sequence). In DNA form, the CDR3 reads TGTGCCAGCAGTCTTCCCCAGGGGCCCCAGCATTTT. This encodes CASSLPQGPQHF.

On this clone itself: One junction end does not reproduce the germline sequence, and a read error may be involved. The chain has TRBV6-6 and TRBJ2-1, with TRBD1 identical over 11 bases. CDR3 length equals 14 residues. Per germline, CDR1 MNHNY and CDR2 SVGAGI (reference sequence). The CDR3 DNA is TGTGCCAGCAGTTCCCCCGCGGGGGGGGACAGGGGGGTCTTC. Protein product: CASSSPAGGDRGVF.

On this clone itself: One junction end disagrees with the germline gene, perhaps due to a read error. V is TRBV15 and J is TRBJ2-3; 10 bases line up with TRBD2. CDR1 and CDR2 (germline): LNHNV, YYDKDF (reference sequence). CDR3 size: 20 residues. The CDR3 DNA reads TGTGCCACCAGCACTTCAGGTTTTAGCGGGAGGCTTTCGCTTGGAGATACACAGTATTTT. The encoded protein is CATSTSGFSGRLSLGDTQYF.

V usage is TRBV5-1 and J usage is TRBJ1-2, with 8 bases matching TRBD1. Germline-derived CDR1 and CDR2 are SGHRS and YFSETQ. The trim removed 4 bases at V and 7 bases at J, leaving 9 bases unmatched. This CDR3 has 14 amino acids. In DNA form, the CDR3 reads TGCGCCAGCAGCCAGACCGGACAGGGTGGTGGCTACACCTTC. Translation gives CASSQTGQGGGYTF. The variable domain in full, completed from reference TRBV5-1 and TRBJ1-2, reads KAGVTQTPRYLIKTRGQQVTLSCSPISGHRSVSWYQQTPGQGLQFLFEYFSETQRNKGNFPGRFSGRQFSNSRSEMNVSTLELGDSALYLCASSQTGQGGGYTFGSGTRLTVV.

The rearrangement joins TRBV18 to TRBJ1-2; D is unclear. V was clipped by 0 bases and J by 4 bases, with 9 bases between them. This CDR3 contains 14 residues. Germline values: CDR1 KGHSH, CDR2 LQKENI. The CDR3 nucleotides are TGTGCCAGCTCACCACCGGCAAACCGCTATGGCTACACCTTC. Amino acid sequence: CASSPPANRYGYTF.

The rearrangement uses TRBV19 and TRBJ2-7; D remains unclear. CDR1 and CDR2 from the germline V gene are LNHDA and SQIVND (reference sequence). The germline V and J ends were trimmed by 3 bases and 0 bases, with 9 bases remaining between them. The CDR3 consists of 14 residues. The CDR3 DNA follows: TGTGCCAGTAGTATGAGGCCGGGCTCCTACGAGCAGTACTTC. This translates into CASSMRPGSYEQYF.

V gene TRBV29-1 combines with J gene TRBJ1-2; TRBD1 aligns across 12 bases. Germline lookup yields CDR1 SQVTM and CDR2 ANQGSEA. Trimming cost V 8 bases and J 8 bases; bases outside gene matches: 12. This CDR3 contains 14 residues. The CDR3 protein is CSTKWGQGAGGYTF. The CDR3, as DNA: TGCAGCACAAAGTGGGGACAGGGGGCGGGGGGCTACACCTTC.

V is TRBV7-2 and J is TRBJ2-2, with unresolved D. The CDR3 has 12 amino acids. Germline V CDR1 and CDR2: SGHTA, FQGNSA. Trimming left V 6 bases short and J 7 bases short, with 9 bases between. For the CDR3, the DNA is TGTGCCAGCAGTATTAAATTCGGGGAGCTGTTTTTT. Amino acid sequence: CASSIKFGELFF. The whole variable domain, remainder taken from reference TRBV7-2 and TRBJ2-2, is GAGVSQSPSNKVTEKGKDVELRCDPISGHTALYWYRQSLGQGLEFLIYFQGNSAPDKSGLPSDRFSAERTGGSVSTLTIQRTQQEDSAVYLCASSIKFGELFFGEGSRLTVL.

The rearrangement links TRBV5-4 to TRBJ1-2; 12 bases are shared with TRBD1. Germline lookup yields CDR1 SGHNT and CDR2 YYREEE (reference sequence). V lost 4 bases to trimming and J lost 4 bases; unmatched junction nucleotides: 5. CDR3 length: 15 amino acids. CDR3 nucleotide sequence: TGTGCCAGCAGCCCGGGACAGGGGGCCGTCTATGGCTACACCTTC. This translates into CASSPGQGAVYGYTF.

The CDR3 region is CASSQLFQRGAQDTQYF. Here the CDR3 DNA reads TGTGCCAGCAGCCAGCTTTTCCAGCGGGGGGCCCAAGATACGCAGTATTTT. This chain connects TRBV4-2 to TRBJ2-3; 9 bases map to TRBD2. This CDR3 region has 17 residues. V shed 3 bases and J 5 bases; nucleotides not matched to a gene: 12. CDR1 and CDR2 (germline): LGHNA, YNFKEQ.

The V gene is TRBV25-1, the J gene TRBJ1-4; 8 bases are shared with TRBD1. CDR3 size: 13 residues. V shed 3 bases, J shed 7 bases, and the junction held 1 base outside the gene matches. Germline V gives CDR1 MGHDK, CDR2 SYGVNS. The CDR3 coding sequence is TGTGCCAGCAGTGAGGGACAGGTTGAAAAACTGTTTTTT. Residues: CASSEGQVEKLFF. The complete variable domain, with remaining parts taken from reference TRBV25-1 and TRBJ1-4, reads EADIYQTPRYLVIGTGKKITLECSQTMGHDKMYWYQQDPGMELHLIHYSYGVNSTEKGDLSSESTVSRIRTEHFPLTLESARPSHTSQYLCASSEGQVEKLFFGSGTQLSVL.

The chain combines TRBV10-1 with TRBJ1-1; D is ambiguous. The CDR3 is 14 amino acids. Germline CDR1 WNHNN, CDR2 SYGVQD (reference sequence). The V end was cut by 3 bases, the J end by 3 bases, with 11 bases between. This CDR3 reads CASSDGKGDTEAFF. The CDR3 nucleotides read TGCGCCAGCAGTGACGGAAAGGGAGACACTGAAGCTTTCTTT.

The chain links TRBV27 to TRBJ1-3; no firm D call. This CDR3 is built from 15 residues. Germline CDR1 reads MNHEY; CDR2 reads SMNVEV (reference sequence). The V end lost 4 bases, the J end lost 0 bases, and 10 bases lay between the germline ends. The CDR3 reads CASSYNAGSGNTIYF. For the CDR3, the DNA is TGTGCCAGCAGTTACAACGCGGGCTCTGGAAACACCATATATTTT.

The chain employs TRBV4-1 and TRBJ2-5, with 14 bases matching TRBD2. Germline CDR1 reads MGHRA; CDR2 reads YSYEKL. The trim removed 4 bases at V and 4 bases at J, leaving 8 bases unmatched. CDR3 length: 17 residues. The chain's CDR3 is CASSPRLAGGPGETQYF. In DNA form, the CDR3 reads TGCGCCAGCAGCCCCAGACTAGCGGGAGGGCCGGGAGAGACCCAGTACTTC.

About this clone: Distinct nucleotide sequences in the sample also encode this CDR3. The V call is TRBV27, the J call TRBJ2-5; tentatively, D is TRBD1 (5 bases). Germline V gives CDR1 MNHEY, CDR2 SMNVEV (reference sequence). The V and J ends lost 3 bases and 1 base respectively, with 9 bases between them. The CDR3 has 14 residues. The CDR3 region is CASSFLGAQETQYF. CDR3 bases: TGTGCCAGCAGTTTTCTAGGGGCCCAAGAGACCCAGTACTTC.

The chain uses TRBV5-6 and TRBJ2-3; D call uncertain. The CDR3 runs 14 residues. Trimming removed 1 base at V and 3 bases at J, with 9 bases between. Looked up from germline, CDR1 is SGHDT and CDR2 is YYEEEE. CDR3 protein: CASSLYPGTDTQYF. The CDR3 nucleotides are TGTGCCAGCAGCTTGTATCCAGGAACAGATACGCAGTATTTT.

The chain uses TRBV27 and TRBJ1-4; 7 nucleotides match TRBD1. The CDR3 loop spans 15 amino acids. From germline, CDR1 is MNHEY and CDR2 SMNVEV (reference sequence). V was pared by 6 bases and J by 8 bases, with 12 bases of the junction left unmatched. CDR3 sequence (DNA): TGTGCCAGCAGGCCGTGGGACAGCACTGGAGAAAAACTGTTTTTT. Protein: CASRPWDSTGEKLFF. Based on the CDR3 plus reference TRBV27 and TRBJ1-4, the full variable domain is EAQVTQNPRYLITVTGKKLTVTCSQNMNHEYMSWYRQDPGLGLRQIYYSMNVEVTDKGDVPEGYKVSRKEKRNFPLILESPSPNQTSLYFCASRPWDSTGEKLFFGSGTQLSVL.

For this clone: Other nucleotide sequences from this sample produce the same CDR3. V and J are TRBV18 and TRBJ1-2; D not resolved. The CDR3 is 13 residues long. CDR1 and CDR2 (germline): KGHSH, LQKENI. Trimming removed 3 bases at V and 2 bases at J, with 7 bases between. The CDR3 bases are TGTGCCAGCTCACCCGCGGGGAACTATGGCTACACCTTC. Translated, it gives CASSPAGNYGYTF.

The rearrangement links TRBV7-8 to TRBJ2-7; 8 bases are a match to TRBD1. This CDR3 comprises 12 residues. V was clipped by 1 base and J by 10 bases; unmatched bases: 3. Per the germline V gene, CDR1 is SGHVS and CDR2 is FQNEAQ. In DNA form, the CDR3 reads TGTGCCAGCAGCTTAGGAGACAGGGGCCAGTACTTC. As protein: CASSLGDRGQYF.

This chain uses TRBV6-1 with TRBJ1-1; D is unclear. The V end lost 2 bases, the J end lost 1 base, and 5 bases lay between the germline ends. CDR1 is MNHNS and CDR2 is SASEGT in the germline V gene. This CDR3 comprises 13 residues. In DNA, the CDR3 is TGTGCCAGCAGTGAACACAGGAACACTGAAGCTTTCTTT. Translating it yields CASSEHRNTEAFF.

The V call is TRBV10-2, the J call TRBJ2-1; possibly TRBD1 for D (5 bases). CDR3 length: 11 residues. The germline V gene has CDR1 WSHSY and CDR2 SAAADI. Trimming removed 5 bases at V and 6 bases at J, with 5 bases between. The CDR3 loop reads CASSRGNEQFF. The DNA of the CDR3 is TGCGCCAGCAGTAGGGGCAATGAGCAGTTCTTC.

As to this clone: At the DNA level, this CDR3 is encoded by other sequences in the same sample as well. CDR3 residues: CASSADRGTEAFF. The DNA of the CDR3 is TGTGCCAGCAGTGCGGACAGGGGCACTGAAGCTTTCTTT. This chain connects TRBV2 to TRBJ1-1; 9 positions agree with TRBD1. CDR1 and CDR2 (germline): SNHLY, FYNNEI. Trimming removed 4 bases from V and 4 bases from J; junction bases left unmatched: 1. CDR3 size: 13 residues. Filled out from reference TRBV2 and TRBJ1-1, the complete variable domain reads EPEVTQTPSHQVTQMGQEVILRCVPISNHLYFYWYRQILGQKVEFLVSFYNNEISEKSEIFDDQFSVERPDGSNFTLKIRSTKLEDSAMYFCASSADRGTEAFFGQGTRLTVV.

The genes are TRBV5-1 and TRBJ2-2; TRBD1 matches 8 bases. The junction had 7 bases not matched to a gene; V was cut back by 9 bases and J by 0 bases. The germline CDR1 and CDR2 sequences are SGHRS and YFSETQ. The CDR3 is 15 residues long. CDR3 amino acids: CAIRMGQANTGELFF. For the CDR3, the DNA is TGCGCCATAAGGATGGGACAGGCGAACACCGGGGAGCTGTTTTTT.

The CDR3 region has the DNA TGTGCCAGCAGCTTCCTGACAAGGGGTGGGGCCAACGTCCTGACTTTC. It translates to CASSFLTRGGANVLTF. V is TRBV7-8 and J is TRBJ2-6; D is possibly TRBD1 (5 bases). The CDR3 runs 16 residues. CDR1 SGHVS and CDR2 FQNEAQ come from the germline V gene. V was shortened by 3 bases and J by 3 bases, with 12 bases between the two germline ends.

The genes are TRBV6-1 and TRBJ1-1; TRBD1 aligns across 7 bases. Losses at the gene ends were 3 bases for V and 2 bases for J; bases not matched to a gene: 9. The CDR3 sequence is 16 residues long. The germline gives CDR1 MNHNS, CDR2 SASEGT. CDR3 in DNA: TGTGCCAGCAGTGAGTGGGCGCGGGACAGAAACACTGAAGCTTTCTTT. Translation: CASSEWARDRNTEAFF.

The J gene is TRBJ1-5, the V gene TRBV18; D remains ambiguous. This CDR3 is 15 amino acids long. Trimming took off 4 bases at V and 4 bases at J, with 14 bases between the two ends. Germline V gene data show CDR1 as KGHSH and CDR2 as LQKENI. The CDR3 spells CASSLLGGGNQPQHF. Here the CDR3 DNA reads TGTGCCAGCTCACTTCTTGGTGGCGGGAATCAGCCCCAGCATTTT.

This chain joins TRBV28 and TRBJ1-2; D not certain. Trimming shortened V by 4 bases and J by 5 bases, and 11 bases separated the two germline ends. Germline values: CDR1 MDHEN, CDR2 SYDVKM. CDR3 length: 13 amino acids. The chain's CDR3 is CASSSLAKYGYTF. The CDR3 DNA follows: TGTGCCAGCAGTTCCCTGGCCAAGTATGGCTACACCTTC.